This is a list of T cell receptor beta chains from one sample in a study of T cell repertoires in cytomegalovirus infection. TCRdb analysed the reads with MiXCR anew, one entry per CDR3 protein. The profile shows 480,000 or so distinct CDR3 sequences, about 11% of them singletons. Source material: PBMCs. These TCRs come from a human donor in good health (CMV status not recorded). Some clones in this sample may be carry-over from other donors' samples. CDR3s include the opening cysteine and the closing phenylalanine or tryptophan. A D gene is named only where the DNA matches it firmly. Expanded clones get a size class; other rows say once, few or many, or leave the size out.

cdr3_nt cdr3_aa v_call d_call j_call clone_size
TGCGCCAGCAGCCAAGAGGTCACCGGGGAGCTGTTTTTT CASSQEVTGELFF TRBV4-1 - TRBJ2-2 -
TGTGCCAGCAGCCAGGTCACTAGCACCGGGGAGCTGTTTTTT CASSQVTSTGELFF TRBV3-1 - TRBJ2-2 -
TGTGCCAGCTCCCACGGGACATCCTACGAGCAGTACTTC CASSHGTSYEQYF TRBV5-6 - TRBJ2-7 many
TGTGCCACCAGCATTGGACCTGCCTCTGGAAGTGAAGCTTTCTTT CATSIGPASGSEAFF TRBV15 - TRBJ1-1 many
TGTGCCAGCAGCTTGTTTCGGCTTGAAGCTTTCTTT CASSLFRLEAFF TRBV5-6 - TRBJ1-1 few
TGTGCCAGCAGCCCATTCACAGGACTAGCGGGAACCTACGAGCAGTACTTC CASSPFTGLAGTYEQYF TRBV12-3/TRBV12-4 TRBD2 TRBJ2-7 many
TGTGCCAGCAGCTTAGAGAGCCGGGGTGGGGGACCTGAAGCTTTCTTT CASSLESRGGGPEAFF TRBV11-2 - TRBJ1-1 many
TGTGCCAGCAGGGAAGGACAGGAGATTAATTCACCCCTCCACTTT CASREGQEINSPLHF TRBV6-5 TRBD1 TRBJ1-6 -
TGCAGCGTGTCCTTAGGGACAGGGGGCGAAGAGACCCAGTACTTC CSVSLGTGGEETQYF TRBV29-1 TRBD1 TRBJ2-5 -
TGTGCCAGCCTAGACAGAGTTGGAAACACCATATATTTT CASLDRVGNTIYF TRBV27 - TRBJ1-3 few
TGTGCCAGCAGCTTTTCAGGCGGGGAATTTACCGGGGAGCTGTTTTTT CASSFSGGEFTGELFF TRBV7-8 - TRBJ2-2 many
TGTGCCAGCAGCAGGGACAGTACCGGGGAGCTGTTTTTT CASSRDSTGELFF TRBV28 TRBD1 TRBJ2-2 many
TGTGCCAGCACCTTACAGGGTCCCTACGAGCAGTACTTC CASTLQGPYEQYF TRBV28 - TRBJ2-7 many
TGTGCCAGCACAGGGGACGGGTTCTCTGAAGCTTTCTTT CASTGDGFSEAFF TRBV9 - TRBJ1-1 -
TGCAGTGCTAGTAGGCCGGGACTAGCGGAAAACATTCAGTACTTC CSASRPGLAENIQYF TRBV20-1 TRBD2 TRBJ2-4 many
TGCAGCGTCGGGGAGGACACAGTTGGCTACGAGCAGTACTTC CSVGEDTVGYEQYF TRBV29-1 - TRBJ2-7 many
TGTGCCAGCAGCTCGGGTCGGGGTACCAATGAGCAGTTCTTC CASSSGRGTNEQFF TRBV12-3/TRBV12-4 - TRBJ2-1 many
TGTGCCATCAGTGAGATTGAGGGTTCCTATGGCTACACCTTC CAISEIEGSYGYTF TRBV10-3 - TRBJ1-2 many
TGTGCCAGCTCGAGTGGGACGAACACTGAAGCTTTCTTT CASSSGTNTEAFF TRBV18 - TRBJ1-1 many
TGCAGTGCTAGACAGAGACAGGGGGAAGGCAAGACCCAGTACTTC CSARQRQGEGKTQYF TRBV20-1 TRBD1 TRBJ2-5 -
TGTGCCAGCTCACCCTCACAGGGGGCAGGATCACCCCTCCACTTT CASSPSQGAGSPLHF TRBV18 TRBD1 TRBJ1-6 many
TGTGCCAGCAGCGGGGGACTAGCGGGAACCGATGAGCAGTTCTTC CASSGGLAGTDEQFF TRBV9 TRBD2 TRBJ2-1 -
TGTGCCAGCAGGTACGGACAGGGGATGGGCACTGAAGCTTTCTTT CASRYGQGMGTEAFF TRBV12-3/TRBV12-4 TRBD1 TRBJ1-1 many
TGTGCCAGCAGTTCCGGGACAGGGGAGGCCGGGGAGCTGTTTTTT CASSSGTGEAGELFF TRBV28 TRBD1 TRBJ2-2 many
TGTGCCAGCAGCCCCCTCACGGGGGGAAAAGGGAACACTGAAGCTTTCTTT CASSPLTGGKGNTEAFF TRBV7-9 - TRBJ1-1 many
TGCGCCAGCGGATTACAGGGTGGGTACACTGAAGCTTTCTTT CASGLQGGYTEAFF TRBV10-2 - TRBJ1-1 -
TGTGCCAGCAGTTCCTTGTCCGGGCTCTCCTACGAGCAGTACTTC CASSSLSGLSYEQYF TRBV27 - TRBJ2-7 many
TGTGCCAGCAGCTTGGTCGTGACTACTTACACCGGGGAGCTGTTTTTT CASSLVVTTYTGELFF TRBV5-5 - TRBJ2-2 many